One sample yielded the 29 T cell receptor beta chains listed below, sequenced in a study of technical replicates of blood from a few donors. Profiling relied on immunoSEQ multiplex PCR, and the TCRdb table lists in-frame clones only, not all of them. The table includes roughly 87,000 clones, 94% detected once. The material sequenced was T cells isolated from PBMCs. These receptor sequences come from a human donor in good health.

V and J are TRBV4-2 and TRBJ2-5, with a weak D call TRBD2 (5 bases). The CDR3 has 13 amino acids. Trimming pared 1 base from V and 3 bases from J, leaving 6 bases between. In germline, CDR1 is LGHNA, CDR2 YNFKEQ. Written as DNA, the CDR3 is TGTGCCAGCAGCCAAGTACTAGAAGAGACCCAGTACTTC. Translated, it gives CASSQVLEETQYF.

The chain is built from TRBV28 and TRBJ1-2, with a weak D call TRBD1 (6 bases). Per the germline V gene, CDR1 is MDHEN and CDR2 is SYDVKM. CDR3 size: 14 residues. Trimming pared 3 bases from V and 6 bases from J, leaving 14 bases between. For the CDR3, the DNA is TGTGCCAGCAGTTTGGGGGGCGGGGGTCATGGCTACACCTTC. It codes for CASSLGGGGHGYTF.

This clone was recorded once. The chain recombines TRBV6-5 with TRBJ1-2; the D is unclear. The CDR3 consists of 13 residues. Trimming stripped 0 bases from V and 5 bases from J, with 7 bases between. Germline V gene data show CDR1 as MNHEY and CDR2 as SVGAGI. The CDR3, as DNA: TGTGCCAGCAGTTACTCGAGCGATTATGGCTACACCTTC. This codes for CASSYSSDYGYTF.

The DNA of the CDR3 is TGTGCCAGCAGAACAGGGAGGAACACTGAAGCTTTCTTT. Translating it yields CASRTGRNTEAFF. The chain is built from TRBV6-6 and TRBJ1-1; D is perhaps TRBD1 (6 bases). V was pared by 6 bases and J by 1 base, with 9 bases between. This CDR3 region has 13 residues. CDR1 is MNHNY and CDR2 is SVGAGI in the germline V gene (reference sequence).

The rearrangement uses TRBV18 and TRBJ2-3; 9 bases fit TRBD1. This CDR3 has 16 amino acids. Germline values: CDR1 KGHSH, CDR2 LQKENI. With 3 bases clipped from V and 3 bases from J, the junction kept 7 bases outside the gene matches. This CDR3 is CASSPLGQGGTDTQYF. The CDR3, as DNA: TGTGCCAGCTCACCTCTGGGACAGGGCGGAACAGATACGCAGTATTTT.

The table lists this clone with a count of one. V is TRBV2 and J is TRBJ2-1; 7 nucleotides match TRBD1. CDR3 length: 15 residues. The ends lost 6 bases at V and 4 bases at J; junction bases unmatched: 9. Germline V gene data show CDR1 as SNHLY and CDR2 as FYNNEI. The chain's CDR3 is CASRVGQQTYNEQFF. In DNA form, the CDR3 reads TGTGCCAGCAGAGTGGGACAGCAGACGTACAATGAGCAGTTCTTC.

J is TRBJ1-2 and V is TRBV30; 7 nucleotides line up with TRBD1. The CDR3 spans 15 residues. J gave up 5 bases and V 3 bases, and 12 bases lay outside the gene matches. Germline-derived CDR1 and CDR2 are GTSNPN and SVGIG (reference sequence). Here the CDR3 DNA reads TGTGCCTGGAGGTTGACAGGGAGGTTTGATTATGGCTACACCTTC. As protein: CAWRLTGRFDYGYTF.

The sample holds one count of this clone. The genes are TRBV6-1 and TRBJ1-2; D perhaps matches TRBD1 (5 bases). Between the trimmed V and J ends, which lost 3 bases and 2 bases, there was a span of 10 bases. Germline CDR1 reads MNHNS; CDR2 reads SASEGT. This CDR3 spans 14 amino acids. As DNA, the CDR3 is TGTGCCAGCAGTGAGAGTTGGACAAACTATGGCTACACCTTC. Translated, it gives CASSESWTNYGYTF.

CDR3 residues: CASSVGGASTDTQYF. The DNA of the CDR3 is TGCGCCAGCAGTGTTGGCGGAGCTAGCACAGATACGCAGTATTTT. The rearrangement joins TRBV10-2 to TRBJ2-3; D gene ambiguous. Trimming cost V 4 bases and J 0 bases, with 11 bases left between them. This CDR3 has 15 amino acids. CDR1 WSHSY and CDR2 SAAADI come from the germline V gene.

The gene calls are TRBV19 and TRBJ1-4; 8 bases map to TRBD1. The CDR3 covers 13 residues. CDR1 and CDR2 (germline): LNHDA, SQIVND (reference sequence). V lost 8 bases to trimming and J lost 8 bases; unmatched junction nucleotides: 7. CDR3: CASAGQGAEKLFF. In DNA, the CDR3 is TGTGCCAGTGCCGGTCAGGGGGCAGAAAAACTGTTTTTT.

The rearrangement links TRBV13 to TRBJ2-2; 8 nucleotides align to TRBD1. Germline CDR1 PRHDT, CDR2 FYEKMQ (reference sequence). The CDR3 length is 15 residues. The trim removed 3 bases at V and 5 bases at J, leaving 5 bases unmatched. This CDR3 reads CASSLGTGITGELFF. The CDR3 DNA reads TGTGCCAGCAGCTTGGGGACAGGCATAACCGGGGAGCTGTTTTTT.

The chain uses TRBV10-3 and TRBJ2-5; 7 bases align to TRBD1. The CDR3 has 15 amino acids. With V trimmed by 5 bases and J by 3 bases, 9 bases remained unmatched. Germline V lookup: CDR1 ENHRY, CDR2 SYGVKD. CDR3 residues: CAISTRDRGEETQYF. The CDR3 DNA reads as TGTGCCATCAGTACACGGGACAGAGGGGAAGAGACCCAGTACTTC.

This chain links TRBV7-6 with TRBJ1-4; 7 nucleotides align to TRBD1. Germline V gene sequence: CDR1 SGHVS, CDR2 FNYEAQ. The CDR3 is 15 residues long. The V segment lost 0 bases and the J segment 7 bases; nucleotides outside the gene matches: 5. CDR3 in amino acids: CASSLAAGGTEKLFF. DNA for the CDR3: TGTGCCAGCAGCTTAGCCGCAGGGGGTACTGAAAAACTGTTTTTT.

Regarding this clone: Within the sample, other DNA sequences also encode this same CDR3. The chain combines TRBV6-5 with TRBJ2-7, with D unclear. CDR1 is MNHEY, CDR2 SVGAGI, per germline. The CDR3 has 15 amino acids. Between the trimmed V and J ends, which lost 0 bases and 3 bases, there was a span of 12 bases. This chain's CDR3 is CASSYSYGRSYEQYF. The DNA of the CDR3 is TGTGCCAGCAGTTACTCTTATGGGCGTAGCTACGAGCAGTACTTC.

The chain uses TRBV4-1 and TRBJ2-4; D possibly corresponds to TRBD2 (6 bases). The CDR3 contains 14 residues. Per germline, CDR1 MGHRA and CDR2 YSYEKL. V was pared by 0 bases and J by 9 bases, with 12 bases between. Here the CDR3 DNA reads TGCGCCAGCAGCCAAGAGAGTAGGGACTTCATTCAGTACTTC. It specifies CASSQESRDFIQYF.

The chain couples TRBV27 to TRBJ2-5, with D hard to call. CDR3 length: 13 amino acids. The germline CDR1 and CDR2 sequences are MNHEY and SMNVEV (reference sequence). Trimming pared 3 bases from V and 5 bases from J, leaving 10 bases between. Here the CDR3 DNA reads TGTGCCAGCAGTTTGTTTCCGTCGGAGACCCAGTACTTC. This gives the protein CASSLFPSETQYF.

This chain uses TRBV28 with TRBJ2-7, with 9 bases identical to TRBD2. This CDR3 comprises 14 residues. The germline gives CDR1 MDHEN, CDR2 SYDVKM. V shed 10 bases and J 2 bases; nucleotides not matched to a gene: 9. CDR3 DNA: TGTGCCATCGGAACTAGCGGGTCTACCTACGAGCAGTACTTC. This encodes CAIGTSGSTYEQYF. Together with reference TRBV28 and TRBJ2-7, the CDR3 gives the full variable domain: DVKVTQSSRYLVKRTGEKVFLECVQDMDHENMFWYRQDPGLGLRLIYFSYDVKMKEKGDIPEGYSVSREKKERFSLILESASTNQTSMYLCAIGTSGSTYEQYFGPGTRLTVT.

The genes are TRBV10-3 and TRBJ1-5; 11 bases line up with TRBD1. CDR1 is ENHRY, CDR2 SYGVKD, per germline. With V trimmed by 0 bases and J by 0 bases, 10 bases remained unmatched. This CDR3 comprises 20 residues. The CDR3 reads CAISESVGQGALLSNQPQHF. CDR3 in DNA: TGTGCCATCAGTGAGTCGGTTGGACAGGGGGCACTTCTTAGCAATCAGCCCCAGCATTTT.

V gene TRBV28 combines with J gene TRBJ2-1; perhaps TRBD1 as D (6 bases). From germline, CDR1 is MDHEN and CDR2 SYDVKM. The CDR3 spans 15 residues. V shed 5 bases and J shed 6 bases, with 17 bases lying between them. CDR3 coding DNA: TGTGCCAGCAGTGAGGGCCTACAACAGGGCAATGAGCAGTTCTTC. Encoded protein: CASSEGLQQGNEQFF. Full variable domain (outside the CDR3, taken from reference TRBV28 and TRBJ2-1): DVKVTQSSRYLVKRTGEKVFLECVQDMDHENMFWYRQDPGLGLRLIYFSYDVKMKEKGDIPEGYSVSREKKERFSLILESASTNQTSMYLCASSEGLQQGNEQFFGPGTRLTVL.

This chain connects TRBV7-2 to TRBJ1-1; weak D call: TRBD1 (5 bases). Germline values: CDR1 SGHTA, CDR2 FQGNSA. This CDR3 is 12 amino acids long. Trimming shortened V by 5 bases and J by 8 bases, and 12 bases separated the two germline ends. CDR3 in amino acids: CASSGDRYEAFF. DNA of the CDR3: TGTGCCAGCAGCGGTGACAGATACGAAGCTTTCTTT.

The chain joins TRBV19 to TRBJ1-5; TRBD1 matches at 8 bases. The CDR3 runs 15 residues. Germline V lookup: CDR1 LNHDA, CDR2 SQIVND (reference sequence). V lost 10 bases to trimming and J lost 6 bases; unmatched junction nucleotides: 14. Here the CDR3 DNA reads TGTGCCACTGAAAGGACAGGGACAATTCTTCAGCCCCAGCATTTT. Residues: CATERTGTILQPQHF.

V usage is TRBV30 and J usage is TRBJ1-5; D unclear. Germline loops: CDR1 GTSNPN, CDR2 SVGIG (reference sequence). The CDR3 is made up of 15 amino acids. Trimming removed 1 base at V and 6 bases at J, with 16 bases between. The CDR3 coding sequence is TGTGCCTGGAGTGCCAAACATAGCCAATTTCAGCCCCAGCATTTT. Its translation is CAWSAKHSQFQPQHF.

The chain is built from TRBV11-2 and TRBJ1-1; TRBD1 agrees at 9 bases. The junction had 7 bases not matched to a gene; V was cut back by 4 bases and J by 4 bases. Germline assignment: CDR1 SGHAT and CDR2 FQNNGV. The CDR3 totals 15 residues. The CDR3 DNA follows: TGTGCCAGCAGCTCCGGGACAGGGAGAGTCACTGAAGCTTTCTTT. It specifies CASSSGTGRVTEAFF. Complete variable domain (other parts from reference TRBV11-2 and TRBJ1-1): EAGVAQSPRYKIIEKRQSVAFWCNPISGHATLYWYQQILGQGPKLLIQFQNNGVVDDSQLPKDRFSAERLKGVDSTLKIQPAKLEDSAVYLCASSSGTGRVTEAFFGQGTRLTVV.

The gene calls are TRBV9 and TRBJ2-3, with D perhaps TRBD2 (7 bases). The V gene's germline CDR1 is SGDLS and CDR2 YYNGEE. V was trimmed by 4 bases and J by 9 bases, leaving 21 bases between them. The CDR3 runs 15 residues. The CDR3, as DNA: TGTGCCAGCAGCTTTTTCAAGGAGGGGGGGGGCACGCAGTATTTT. It encodes CASSFFKEGGGTQYF. The full variable domain, completed using reference TRBV9 and TRBJ2-3, is DSGVTQTPKHLITATGQRVTLRCSPRSGDLSVYWYQQSLDQGLQFLIQYYNGEERAKGNILERFSAQQFPDLHSELNLSSLELGDSALYFCASSFFKEGGGTQYFGPGTRLTVL.

This clone was counted a single time. The J gene is TRBJ2-7, the V gene TRBV19, with 7 bases that match TRBD1. The CDR3 runs to 15 residues. J was trimmed by 3 bases and V by 4 bases; bases with no gene match: 9. The V gene's germline CDR1 is LNHDA and CDR2 SQIVND (reference sequence). The CDR3 region has the DNA TGTGCCAGTAGTAATCCCCGGGACAGCTTCTACGAGCAGTACTTC. This gives the protein CASSNPRDSFYEQYF. The full variable domain, completed using reference TRBV19 and TRBJ2-7, is DGGITQSPKYLFRKEGQNVTLSCEQNLNHDAMYWYRQDPGQGLRLIYYSQIVNDFQKGDIAEGYSVSREKKESFPLTVTSAQKNPTAFYLCASSNPRDSFYEQYFGPGTRLTVT.

The rearrangement uses TRBV7-9 and TRBJ1-5, with 10 bases fitting TRBD1. V shed 5 bases, J shed 5 bases, and the junction held 0 bases outside the gene matches. CDR1 and CDR2 from the germline V gene are SEHNR and FQNEAQ (reference sequence). CDR3 length: 13 amino acids. The chain's CDR3 is CASSGQGDQPQHF. The CDR3 nucleotides are TGTGCCAGCAGCGGACAGGGGGATCAGCCCCAGCATTTT. Supplemented by reference TRBV7-9 and TRBJ1-5, the full variable domain reads DTGVSQNPRHKITKRGQNVTFRCDPISEHNRLYWYRQTLGQGPEFLTYFQNEAQLEKSRLLSDRFSAERPKGSFSTLEIQRTEQGDSAMYLCASSGQGDQPQHFGDGTRLSIL.

Written as DNA, the CDR3 is TGTGCCAGTAGTCCACAGGGGCTTAATGAAAAACTGTTTTTT. It is translated as CASSPQGLNEKLFF. This chain links TRBV19 with TRBJ1-4, with 7 nucleotides matching TRBD1. With 5 bases clipped from V and 4 bases from J, the junction kept 4 bases outside the gene matches. CDR1 LNHDA and CDR2 SQIVND come from the germline V gene (reference sequence). This CDR3 region has 14 residues. The full variable domain, completed using reference TRBV19 and TRBJ1-4, is DGGITQSPKYLFRKEGQNVTLSCEQNLNHDAMYWYRQDPGQGLRLIYYSQIVNDFQKGDIAEGYSVSREKKESFPLTVTSAQKNPTAFYLCASSPQGLNEKLFFGSGTQLSVL.

The chain has TRBV6-5 and TRBJ1-1, with 10 bases fitting TRBD1. Germline CDR1 MNHEY, CDR2 SVGAGI. The length of the CDR3 is 16 residues. After removal of 4 bases from V and 0 bases from J, the junction contained 5 bases not matched to a gene. The CDR3 DNA sequence: TGTGCCAGCAGTTCGACAGGGGGCGGAATGAACACTGAAGCTTTCTTT. Translating it yields CASSSTGGGMNTEAFF.

The chain carries TRBV28 and TRBJ1-1, with D perhaps TRBD1 (6 bases). V lost 3 bases and J 2 bases, leaving 13 bases between the germline ends. Germline V gene data show CDR1 as MDHEN and CDR2 as SYDVKM. This CDR3 contains 15 residues. CDR3 nucleotides: TGTGCCAGCAGTTTGGTAGGGACAACAAACACTGAAGCTTTCTTT. As protein: CASSLVGTTNTEAFF.